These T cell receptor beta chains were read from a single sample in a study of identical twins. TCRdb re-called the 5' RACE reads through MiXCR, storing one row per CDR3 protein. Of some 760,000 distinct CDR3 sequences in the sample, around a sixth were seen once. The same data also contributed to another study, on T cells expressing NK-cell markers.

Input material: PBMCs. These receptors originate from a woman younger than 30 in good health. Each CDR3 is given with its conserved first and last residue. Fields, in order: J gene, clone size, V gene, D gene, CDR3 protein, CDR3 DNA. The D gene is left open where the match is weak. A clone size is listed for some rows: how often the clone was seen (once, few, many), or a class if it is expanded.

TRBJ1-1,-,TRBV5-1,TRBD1,CASSRAGGYDTEAFF,TGCGCCAGCAGCAGAGCAGGGGGCTACGACACTGAAGCTTTCTTT
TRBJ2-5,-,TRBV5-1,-,CASRAEETQYF,TGCGCCAGCAGGGCGGAAGAGACCCAGTACTTC
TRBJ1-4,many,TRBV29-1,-,CSVVTTGYEKLFF,TGCAGCGTTGTCACCACGGGGTATGAAAAACTGTTTTTT
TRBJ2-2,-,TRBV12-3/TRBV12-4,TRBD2,CASRAGTSGTGELFF,TGTGCCAGCAGGGCCGGGACTAGCGGGACCGGGGAGCTGTTTTTT
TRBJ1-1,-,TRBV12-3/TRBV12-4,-,CASRRPTGSRTEAFF,TGTGCCAGCAGACGCCCAACAGGGAGCAGGACTGAAGCTTTCTTT
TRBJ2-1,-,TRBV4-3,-,CASSQKRGGEQFF,TGCGCCAGCAGCCAAAAAAGGGGAGGTGAGCAGTTCTTC
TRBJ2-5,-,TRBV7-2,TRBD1,CASSSGTGAGEETQYF,TGTGCCAGCAGCTCGGGGACAGGGGCCGGCGAAGAGACCCAGTACTTC
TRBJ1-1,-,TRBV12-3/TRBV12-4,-,CASSFQGSLTEAFF,TGTGCCAGCAGTTTTCAGGGAAGCCTCACTGAAGCTTTCTTT
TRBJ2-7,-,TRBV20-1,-,CSASDWNYEQYF,TGCAGTGCTTCGGACTGGAACTACGAGCAGTACTTC
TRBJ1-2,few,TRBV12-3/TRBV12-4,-,CASSLGVGYGYTF,TGTGCCAGCAGTTTAGGGGTGGGCTATGGCTACACCTTC
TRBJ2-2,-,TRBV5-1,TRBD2,CASSFGLAEPGELFF,TGCGCCAGCAGCTTCGGACTAGCGGAACCCGGGGAGCTGTTTTTT
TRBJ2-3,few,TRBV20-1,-,CSAGGTDTQYF,TGCAGTGCAGGGGGCACAGATACGCAGTATTTT
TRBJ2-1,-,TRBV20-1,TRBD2,CSAPSRLAGVYNEQFF,TGCAGTGCTCCCAGTCGGCTAGCGGGGGTGTACAATGAGCAGTTCTTC
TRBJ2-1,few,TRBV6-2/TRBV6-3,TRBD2,CASRFRTSSYNEQFF,TGTGCCAGCAGATTCAGGACTAGCTCCTACAATGAGCAGTTCTTC
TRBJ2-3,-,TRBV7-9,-,CASSPGPRRDTQYF,TGTGCCAGCAGCCCGGGACCGAGGAGAGATACGCAGTATTTT
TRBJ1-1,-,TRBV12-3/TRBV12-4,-,CASSLSSGEDTEAFF,TGTGCCAGCAGTTTAAGCTCAGGGGAGGACACTGAAGCTTTCTTT
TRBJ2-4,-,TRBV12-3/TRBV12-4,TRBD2,CASSFGLAGGRNIQYF,TGTGCCAGCAGTTTCGGGCTAGCGGGGGGAAGAAACATTCAGTACTTC
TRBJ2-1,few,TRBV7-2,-,CASSLLAWDEQFF,TGTGCCAGCAGCTTACTAGCGTGGGATGAGCAGTTCTTC
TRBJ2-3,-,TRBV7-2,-,CVSTYGDTQYF,TGTGTCAGCACCTACGGGGATACGCAGTATTTT
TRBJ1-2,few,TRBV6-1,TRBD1,CASSPQGQGISYTF,TGTGCCAGCAGCCCCCAGGGACAGGGCATAAGCTACACCTTC
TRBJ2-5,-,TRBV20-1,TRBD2,CSANQGLASETQYF,TGCAGTGCTAATCAAGGACTAGCATCAGAGACCCAGTACTTC
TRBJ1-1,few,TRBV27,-,CASSRQGGHTEAFF,TGTGCCAGCAGTCGGCAGGGAGGTCACACTGAAGCTTTCTTT
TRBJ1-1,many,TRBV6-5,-,CASSYGRLNTEAFF,TGTGCCAGCAGTTACGGCCGGCTGAACACTGAAGCTTTCTTT
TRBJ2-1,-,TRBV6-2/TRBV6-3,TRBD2,CASSYGAGRGRAKFF,TGTGCCAGCAGTTACGGCGCAGGGCGCGGGAGGGCGAAGTTCTTC
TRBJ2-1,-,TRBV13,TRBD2,CASSTLAGGIHNEQFF,TGTGCCAGCAGCACCTTAGCGGGGGGTATACACAATGAGCAGTTCTTC
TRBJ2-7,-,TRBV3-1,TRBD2,CASTASGGYYEQYF,TGTGCCAGCACCGCTAGCGGGGGATACTACGAGCAGTACTTC
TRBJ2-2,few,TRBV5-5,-,CASSLTRVVSGELFF,TGTGCCAGCAGCTTGACACGGGTGGTTTCTGGGGAGCTGTTTTTT
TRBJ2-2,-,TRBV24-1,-,CATTSSDTGELFF,TGTGCCACCACCTCTAGCGACACCGGGGAGCTGTTTTTT
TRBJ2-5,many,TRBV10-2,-,CASRLQETQYF,TGTGCCAGCAGGCTCCAAGAGACCCAGTACTTC
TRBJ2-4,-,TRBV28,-,CASSLMSWERAKNIQYF,TGTGCCAGCAGTTTAATGAGTTGGGAGCGTGCCAAAAACATTCAGTACTTC
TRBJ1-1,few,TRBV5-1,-,CASSDRMRAFF,TGCGCCAGTTCGGACAGAATGAGAGCTTTCTTT
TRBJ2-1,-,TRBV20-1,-,CSARTVHYGDEQFF,TGCAGTGCTAGGACTGTTCACTACGGCGATGAGCAGTTCTTC
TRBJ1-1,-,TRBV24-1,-,CATSDLKGRAFF,TGTGCCACCAGTGATTTAAAGGGGCGAGCTTTCTTT
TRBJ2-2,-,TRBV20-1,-,CSARALVTGELFF,TGCAGTGCTAGAGCACTAGTTACCGGGGAGCTGTTTTTT
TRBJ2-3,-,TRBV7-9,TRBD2,CASSLVAASGLTDTQYF,TGTGCCAGCAGCTTAGTGGCGGCTAGCGGGCTCACAGATACGCAGTATTTT
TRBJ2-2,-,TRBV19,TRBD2,CASSIGLAGDTGELFF,TGTGCCAGTAGTATCGGACTAGCGGGTGACACCGGGGAGCTGTTTTTT
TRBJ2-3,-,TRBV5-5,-,CASRMGGSDTQYF,TGTGCCAGCCGAATGGGGGGCTCGGATACGCAGTATTTT
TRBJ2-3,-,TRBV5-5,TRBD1,CASSSDRGDTDTQYF,TGTGCCAGCAGCTCGGACAGGGGTGACACAGATACGCAGTATTTT
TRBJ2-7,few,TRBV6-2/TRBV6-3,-,CASSYVASEQYF,TGTGCCAGCAGTTACGTCGCCAGCGAGCAGTACTTC
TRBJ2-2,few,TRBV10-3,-,CAISEGLDTGELFF,TGTGCCATCAGTGAGGGATTGGACACCGGGGAGCTGTTTTTT
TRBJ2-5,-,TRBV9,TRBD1,CASSGRGTGVTETQYF,TGTGCCAGCAGCGGGCGCGGGACAGGGGTTACGGAGACCCAGTACTTC
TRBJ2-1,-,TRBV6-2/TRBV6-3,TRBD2,CASRDPGLAGGNSYNEQFF,TGTGCCAGCAGAGACCCGGGACTAGCGGGAGGGAACTCCTACAATGAGCAGTTCTTC
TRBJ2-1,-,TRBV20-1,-,CSARDRMGGDNEQFF,TGCAGTGCTAGAGATCGTATGGGGGGAGACAATGAGCAGTTCTTC
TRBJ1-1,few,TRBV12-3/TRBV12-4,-,CASMRTEAFF,TGTGCCAGCATGAGGACTGAAGCTTTCTTT
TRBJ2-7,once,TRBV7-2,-,CASSSAVAYEQYF,TGTGCCAGCAGCTCGGCAGTAGCCTACGAGCAGTACTTC
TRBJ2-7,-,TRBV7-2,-,CASSDGPLPYEQYF,TGTGCCAGCAGCGACGGACCCCTACCATACGAGCAGTACTTC
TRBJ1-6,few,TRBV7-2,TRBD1,CASSLLTGAPLHF,TGTGCCAGCAGCTTGTTGACAGGGGCACCCCTCCACTTT
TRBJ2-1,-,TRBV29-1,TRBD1,CSATGTGIINEQFF,TGCAGCGCGACCGGGACAGGGATAATTAATGAGCAGTTCTTC
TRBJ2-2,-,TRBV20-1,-,CSARDLRDNTGELFF,TGCAGTGCTAGAGATCTGCGGGACAACACCGGGGAGCTGTTTTTT
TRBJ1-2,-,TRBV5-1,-,CASSPGDQSYGYTF,TGCGCCAGCAGCCCGGGGGACCAGTCCTATGGCTACACCTTC
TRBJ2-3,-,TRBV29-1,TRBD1,CSVGDRGESTDTQYF,TGCAGCGTCGGGGACAGGGGAGAAAGCACAGATACGCAGTATTTT
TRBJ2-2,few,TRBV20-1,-,CSAPTARPGELFF,TGCAGTGCTCCGACAGCTAGGCCCGGGGAGCTGTTTTTT
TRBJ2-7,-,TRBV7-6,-,CASSLFASSYEQYF,TGTGCCAGCAGCTTATTCGCTAGCAGCTACGAGCAGTACTTC
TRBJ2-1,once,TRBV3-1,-,CASSHNYLSSYNEQFF,TGTGCCAGCAGCCACAACTACCTGAGCTCCTACAATGAGCAGTTCTTC